A selection of T cell receptor beta chains follows, all from one sample in a study of identifying expanded T cells in peripheral blood. TCRdb's copy holds only in-frame clones and misses some; the assay was immunoSEQ multiplex PCR. The sample comprises 85,000 to 100,000 clones, around 89% of which are singletons, and 4% rests with the top ten. Specimen: blood. Receptors were obtained from a person aged 18 to 70 in good health. The CDR3 runs from the conserved cysteine through the conserved F or W. The D gene is left open where the match is weak. Not all rows give a size; the values are once, few, many and, for expanded clones, a class.

J: TRBJ2-3; size: once; D: NA; V: TRBV4-1; DNA: TGCGCCAGCAGCCATATCACAGATACGCAGTATTTT; CDR3: CASSHITDTQYF
J: TRBJ2-7; size: NA; D: NA; V: TRBV27; DNA: TGTGCCAGCAGCCGGGACGACTCCTACGAGCAGTACTTC; CDR3: CASSRDDSYEQYF
J: TRBJ2-2; size: NA; D: NA; V: TRBV6-4; DNA: TGTGCCAGCAGTGTCACAGGGACCGGGGAGCTGTTTTTT; CDR3: CASSVTGTGELFF
J: TRBJ2-2; size: NA; D: TRBD2; V: TRBV5-1; DNA: TGCGCCAGCAGCTTGAGGGGTAGCGGGGCACCGAACACCGGGGAGCTGTTTTTT; CDR3: CASSLRGSGAPNTGELFF
J: TRBJ2-5; size: NA; D: NA; V: TRBV7-3; DNA: TGTGCCAGCAGCTCCAAATGGGAGACCCAGTACTTC; CDR3: CASSSKWETQYF
J: TRBJ2-5; size: NA; D: TRBD2; V: TRBV29-1; DNA: TGCAGCGTTGAAGTTGTAGCGGGAGAAGAGACCCAGTACTTC; CDR3: CSVEVVAGEETQYF
J: TRBJ2-3; size: NA; D: NA; V: TRBV5-6; DNA: TGTGCCAGCAGCTTGGTCCTAACTGGAAGAGTCTCAGATACGCAGTATTTT; CDR3: CASSLVLTGRVSDTQYF
J: TRBJ2-4; size: NA; D: TRBD1; V: TRBV28; DNA: TGTGCCAGCAGTTCAACGTCGACAGGGACAGCCAAAAACATTCAGTACTTC; CDR3: CASSSTSTGTAKNIQYF
J: TRBJ1-6; size: NA; D: NA; V: TRBV18; DNA: TGTGCCAGCTCACCAAATAGCAGAGCCTATAATTCACCCCTCCACTTT; CDR3: CASSPNSRAYNSPLHF
J: TRBJ2-7; size: NA; D: TRBD2; V: TRBV7-2; DNA: TGTGCCAGCAGCATCACTAGCGGGAGCACCTACGAGCAGTACTTC; CDR3: CASSITSGSTYEQYF
J: TRBJ2-3; size: NA; D: NA; V: TRBV28; DNA: TGTGCCAGCAGACGCAGGGGAGGGACAGATACGCAGTATTTT; CDR3: CASRRRGGTDTQYF
J: TRBJ1-1; size: NA; D: NA; V: TRBV25-1; DNA: TGTGCCAGCAGTGAGCCGGGGGGCACTGAAGCTTTCTTT; CDR3: CASSEPGGTEAFF
J: TRBJ2-5; size: NA; D: NA; V: TRBV19; DNA: TGTGCCAGTAGTATGCGGATTGGAGAGACCCAGTACTTC; CDR3: CASSMRIGETQYF
J: TRBJ2-7; size: once; D: NA; V: TRBV29-1; DNA: TGCAGCGTTGACGCGGGTTACGAGCAGTACTTC; CDR3: CSVDAGYEQYF
J: TRBJ2-6; size: NA; D: NA; V: TRBV5-5; DNA: TGTGCCAGCGGACTCGACAGGGCCAACGTCCTGACTTTC; CDR3: CASGLDRANVLTF
J: TRBJ2-2; size: NA; D: TRBD1; V: TRBV5-6; DNA: TGTGCCAGCAGCTGGACAGGGGGCACAACCGGGGAGCTGTTTTTT; CDR3: CASSWTGGTTGELFF
J: TRBJ1-1; size: NA; D: TRBD1; V: TRBV7-3; DNA: TGTGCCAGCAGCCAGAGACAGGGGAGCGAAGCTTTCTTT; CDR3: CASSQRQGSEAFF
J: TRBJ1-2; size: NA; D: NA; V: TRBV28; DNA: TGTGCCAGCAGTTTACCAGGGGTACATAACTATGGCTACACCTTC; CDR3: CASSLPGVHNYGYTF
J: TRBJ2-7; size: NA; D: TRBD2; V: TRBV6-6; DNA: TGTGCCAGCAGCCCACTGAGCGGGAGCCCCGGGGAGCAGTACTTC; CDR3: CASSPLSGSPGEQYF
J: TRBJ2-2; size: NA; D: TRBD1; V: TRBV29-1; DNA: TGCAGCGCAGAAAGACAGGGTACTATCGGGGAGCTGTTTTTT; CDR3: CSAERQGTIGELFF
J: TRBJ2-1; size: few; D: TRBD2; V: TRBV27; DNA: TGTGCCAGTAGCGGACTAGCGGAGGACAATGAGCAGTTCTTC; CDR3: CASSGLAEDNEQFF
J: TRBJ2-1; size: few; D: NA; V: TRBV4-1; DNA: TGCGCCAGCAGCCTCGACGGTGAGCAGTTCTTC; CDR3: CASSLDGEQFF
J: TRBJ1-1; size: few; D: NA; V: TRBV6-1; DNA: TGTGCCAGCAGTGAAGCGGAGACAAGTGAAGCTTTCTTT; CDR3: CASSEAETSEAFF
J: TRBJ2-3; size: NA; D: NA; V: TRBV10-1; DNA: TGCGCCAGCAGTGGGATAGGAAGGGATACGCAGTATTTT; CDR3: CASSGIGRDTQYF
J: TRBJ1-6; size: NA; D: NA; V: TRBV5-1; DNA: TGCGCCAGCACCCCCGAGGGACCCCAGCCGCATTCACCCCTCCACTTT; CDR3: CASTPEGPQPHSPLHF
J: TRBJ2-7; size: NA; D: NA; V: TRBV10-3; DNA: TGTGCCATCAGTGAGGGGGGTGACGAGCAGTACTTC; CDR3: CAISEGGDEQYF
J: TRBJ2-4; size: NA; D: NA; V: TRBV5-1; DNA: TGCGCCAGCAGCTTGGACGGGACATCGAAAAACATTCAGTACTTC; CDR3: CASSLDGTSKNIQYF
J: TRBJ1-3; size: NA; D: NA; V: TRBV6-6; DNA: TGTGCCAGCAGTCTCGGAAACACCATATATTTT; CDR3: CASSLGNTIYF
J: TRBJ2-7; size: once; D: TRBD1; V: TRBV30; DNA: TGTGCCTGGAGCCCACCGCAGGGGGCCAACGAGCAGTACTTC; CDR3: CAWSPPQGANEQYF
J: TRBJ1-1; size: NA; D: NA; V: TRBV21-1; DNA: TGTGCCAGCAGCAAAGGGCCCCCCTGCGAGGGGCCCTTCATGAACACTGAAGCTTTCTTT; CDR3: CASSKGPPCEGPFMNTEAFF
J: TRBJ2-1; size: NA; D: NA; V: TRBV7-2; DNA: TGTGCCAGTGCCCCTGCGGCCAATGAGCAGTTCTTC; CDR3: CASAPAANEQFF
J: TRBJ1-2; size: NA; D: NA; V: TRBV10-3; DNA: TGTGCCATCAACCAGGGAGGCTATGGCTACACCTTC; CDR3: CAINQGGYGYTF
J: TRBJ1-2; size: NA; D: TRBD1; V: TRBV5-1; DNA: TGCGCCAGCAGCTTAGGAGACAGGGGCTATGGCTACACCTTC; CDR3: CASSLGDRGYGYTF
J: TRBJ2-3; size: NA; D: TRBD1; V: TRBV4-3; DNA: TGCGCCAGCAGCCAAGATGGGACAGGCACAGATACGCAGTATTTT; CDR3: CASSQDGTGTDTQYF
J: TRBJ1-1; size: few; D: TRBD1; V: TRBV6-5; DNA: TGTGCCAGCAACAAGGGGGCAGGCCGCACTGAAGCTTTCTTT; CDR3: CASNKGAGRTEAFF
J: TRBJ2-3; size: NA; D: TRBD1; V: TRBV28; DNA: TGTGCCAGCAGTTTGCCGGGACAGGGGGCTAAAGGGACGCAGTATTTT; CDR3: CASSLPGQGAKGTQYF
J: TRBJ2-3; size: NA; D: NA; V: TRBV5-5; DNA: TGTGCCAGCAGCTCTACTCGACAGCGGAATACGCAGTATTTT; CDR3: CASSSTRQRNTQYF
J: TRBJ2-7; size: NA; D: TRBD2; V: TRBV7-2; DNA: TGTGCCAGCAGCTTAGCACCCAGCGGGAGGACCACCTCCTACGAGCAGTACTTC; CDR3: CASSLAPSGRTTSYEQYF
J: TRBJ1-2; size: few; D: TRBD1; V: TRBV5-1; DNA: TGCGCCAGCAGCACCGACAGGGGAATTAACACCTTC; CDR3: CASSTDRGINTF
J: TRBJ1-5; size: NA; D: NA; V: TRBV15; DNA: TGTGCCACCAGCACCGCGAGGGATCAGCCCCAGCATTTT; CDR3: CATSTARDQPQHF
J: TRBJ1-2; size: NA; D: NA; V: TRBV30; DNA: TGTGCCTGGAGGGACACTGGCTATGGCTACACCTTC; CDR3: CAWRDTGYGYTF